This is a list of T cell receptor beta chains from one sample in a study of CXCR3-negative and CXCR3-positive naive CD8 T cells. TCRdb reprocessed the 5' RACE reads, with one entry per CDR3 protein and no DNA. In all, the sample yields 100,000 to 150,000 distinct CDR3 sequences. Sequenced: naive CXCR3- CD8+ T cells from blood. These receptors were taken from a human donor in good health. Some clones in this sample may be carry-over from other donors' samples. Both conserved end residues are part of each CDR3.

j_call: TRBJ1-2
cdr3_length: 15
v_call: TRBV15
cdr3_aa: CATSRGGPQTYGYTF

j_call: TRBJ2-7
cdr3_length: 12
v_call: TRBV29-1
cdr3_aa: CSVDDTGVEQYF

j_call: TRBJ2-7
cdr3_length: 17
v_call: TRBV4-3
cdr3_aa: CASSQDRSLPYSYEQYF

j_call: TRBJ2-7
cdr3_length: 16
v_call: TRBV23-1
cdr3_aa: CASSQSWTGSSYEQYF

j_call: TRBJ2-2
cdr3_length: 12
v_call: TRBV7-9
cdr3_aa: CAIDFNTGELFF

j_call: TRBJ2-5
cdr3_length: 18
v_call: TRBV6-5
cdr3_aa: CASSPNPLAGGPEETQYF

j_call: TRBJ2-7
cdr3_length: 16
v_call: TRBV7-6
cdr3_aa: CASSLTWGATSYEQYF

j_call: TRBJ2-3
cdr3_length: 16
v_call: TRBV15
cdr3_aa: CATSLRAGGNTDTQYF

j_call: TRBJ2-7
cdr3_length: 14
v_call: TRBV5-1
cdr3_aa: CASSGDVGSYEQYF

j_call: TRBJ2-7
cdr3_length: 13
v_call: TRBV7-9
cdr3_aa: CAIWGTSSYEQYF

j_call: TRBJ2-3
cdr3_length: 14
v_call: TRBV12-5
cdr3_aa: CASATAGWEDTQYF

j_call: TRBJ2-3
cdr3_length: 15
v_call: TRBV10-3
cdr3_aa: CAIKALADNTDTQYF

j_call: TRBJ2-2
cdr3_length: 13
v_call: TRBV29-1
cdr3_aa: CSVGQGITGELFF

j_call: TRBJ1-1
cdr3_length: 13
v_call: TRBV7-9
cdr3_aa: CASSSILEGEAFF

j_call: TRBJ2-7
cdr3_length: 14
v_call: TRBV29-1
cdr3_aa: CSVLGEGSSYEQYF

j_call: TRBJ2-5
cdr3_length: 11
v_call: TRBV6-6
cdr3_aa: CAGGLGETQYF

j_call: TRBJ2-5
cdr3_length: 12
v_call: TRBV12-3/TRBV12-4
cdr3_aa: CASRLYQETQYF

j_call: TRBJ2-7
cdr3_length: 12
v_call: TRBV7-9
cdr3_aa: CASSDTAGSPYF

j_call: TRBJ2-7
cdr3_length: 16
v_call: TRBV11-1
cdr3_aa: CASSPPGQPSNYEQYF

j_call: TRBJ2-7
cdr3_length: 15
v_call: TRBV5-6
cdr3_aa: CASSRDRDRLHEQYF

j_call: TRBJ2-7
cdr3_length: 13
v_call: TRBV11-1
cdr3_aa: CASSLGDSYEQYF

j_call: TRBJ2-3
cdr3_length: 15
v_call: TRBV20-1
cdr3_aa: CSARELAGVSDTQYF

j_call: TRBJ2-5
cdr3_length: 14
v_call: TRBV5-5
cdr3_aa: CASSHGQIEETQYF

j_call: TRBJ1-5
cdr3_length: 12
v_call: TRBV15
cdr3_aa: CATSREGWPQHF

j_call: TRBJ2-7
cdr3_length: 15
v_call: TRBV13
cdr3_aa: CASSLAGGISYEQYF

j_call: TRBJ1-1
cdr3_length: 12
v_call: TRBV27
cdr3_aa: CASSFQGTEAFF

j_call: TRBJ2-5
cdr3_length: 16
v_call: TRBV28
cdr3_aa: CASSSPWEVAKETQYF

j_call: TRBJ2-1
cdr3_length: 16
v_call: TRBV4-2
cdr3_aa: CASSQHSGSSYNEQFF

j_call: TRBJ2-1
cdr3_length: 15
v_call: TRBV12-3/TRBV12-4
cdr3_aa: CASSFSLRSYIEQFF

j_call: TRBJ2-5
cdr3_length: 14
v_call: TRBV7-8
cdr3_aa: CASSPVGGQETQYF

j_call: TRBJ1-2
cdr3_length: 14
v_call: TRBV7-8
cdr3_aa: CASSTGGQGYGYTF

j_call: TRBJ2-1
cdr3_length: 16
v_call: TRBV7-9
cdr3_aa: CASSPALAGPYNEQFF

j_call: TRBJ2-1
cdr3_length: 18
v_call: TRBV9
cdr3_aa: CASSGREFGAVHYNEQFF

j_call: TRBJ2-1
cdr3_length: 17
v_call: TRBV7-2
cdr3_aa: CASSPSGGSWEINEQFF

j_call: TRBJ2-1
cdr3_length: 17
v_call: TRBV7-2
cdr3_aa: CASSLTPGPPSYNEQFF

j_call: TRBJ2-7
cdr3_length: 14
v_call: TRBV20-1
cdr3_aa: CSAAGTGNFYEQYF

j_call: TRBJ2-7
cdr3_length: 13
v_call: TRBV6-5
cdr3_aa: CASSYAGAYEQYF

j_call: TRBJ2-5
cdr3_length: 11
v_call: TRBV29-1
cdr3_aa: CSVISQETQYF

j_call: TRBJ2-7
cdr3_length: 13
v_call: TRBV11-2
cdr3_aa: CASSSGTAYEQYF

j_call: TRBJ2-3
cdr3_length: 19
v_call: TRBV12-3/TRBV12-4
cdr3_aa: CASSGQTSGVWASTDTQYF

j_call: TRBJ2-2
cdr3_length: 16
v_call: TRBV7-9
cdr3_aa: CASSFPQIASTGELFF

j_call: TRBJ2-7
cdr3_length: 13
v_call: TRBV7-6
cdr3_aa: CASSSFRAGEQYF

j_call: TRBJ2-1
cdr3_length: 16
v_call: TRBV7-9
cdr3_aa: CASSPPLSGGYNEQFF

j_call: TRBJ1-1
cdr3_length: 15
v_call: TRBV7-9
cdr3_aa: CASSSSPAPGTEAFF

j_call: TRBJ2-1
cdr3_length: 16
v_call: TRBV14
cdr3_aa: CASSQEEGQVYNEQFF

j_call: TRBJ2-7
cdr3_length: 12
v_call: TRBV7-9
cdr3_aa: CASSLPGAEQYF

j_call: TRBJ2-7
cdr3_length: 17
v_call: TRBV23-1
cdr3_aa: CASSQLVPRGPSYEQYF

j_call: TRBJ2-3
cdr3_length: 14
v_call: TRBV5-1
cdr3_aa: CASRSSGETDTQYF

j_call: TRBJ1-1
cdr3_length: 15
v_call: TRBV12-5
cdr3_aa: CASGLSWGMNTEAFF

j_call: TRBJ1-1
cdr3_length: 15
v_call: TRBV19
cdr3_aa: CASSAGSEMNTEAFF

j_call: TRBJ1-1
cdr3_length: 14
v_call: TRBV7-6
cdr3_aa: CASSFDVRNTEAFF

j_call: TRBJ1-1
cdr3_length: 15
v_call: TRBV7-9
cdr3_aa: CASSLVEGSSTEAFF

j_call: TRBJ2-1
cdr3_length: 12
v_call: TRBV20-1
cdr3_aa: CSGKGPYNEQFF

j_call: TRBJ2-7
cdr3_length: 11
v_call: TRBV29-1
cdr3_aa: CSVDTNYEQYF

j_call: TRBJ1-2
cdr3_length: 13
v_call: TRBV4-3
cdr3_aa: CASSQANNYGYTF